The 18 T cell receptor beta chains in this list originate from one sample, sequenced in a study of CD8 T cells in ankylosing spondylitis. Antigen specificity for these receptors is unknown. TCRdb re-called the 5' RACE reads with MiXCR, one entry per CDR3 protein. The sample consists of around 490,000 distinct CDR3 sequences, approximately 5% of them appearing once. Study-wide results and limits: Within ankylosing spondylitis blood, a TCR beta motif made up of eight or nine highly homologous variants appeared to be characteristic.

The sample taken for sequencing was blood, either unsorted or a sorted T cell fraction (not recorded which). These receptors were obtained from a male donor with ankylosing spondylitis.

This clonotype came up many times. J is TRBJ2-7 and V is TRBV5-1; D is undetermined. This CDR3 has 14 residues. V lost 1 base to trimming and J lost 2 bases, with 10 bases between them. Germline CDR1 reads SGHRS; CDR2 reads YFSETQ. CDR3 in amino acids: CASSLWSETYEQYF. The CDR3 DNA reads as TGCGCCAGCAGCTTGTGGTCGGAAACCTACGAGCAGTACTTC.

The chain is built from TRBV7-9 and TRBJ2-1, with 13 positions matching TRBD2. CDR3 length: 17 amino acids. With 5 bases clipped from V and 8 bases from J, the junction kept 12 bases outside the gene matches. Germline CDR1 SEHNR, CDR2 FQNEAQ (reference sequence). CDR3 sequence (DNA): TGTGCCAGCAGCCCAAGGGCCTGGACTAGCGGGAGCTATGAGCAGTTCTTC. This sequence encodes CASSPRAWTSGSYEQFF.

This clonotype was counted many times. The chain carries TRBV5-5 and TRBJ1-2, with D possibly TRBD1 on 6 matching bases. This CDR3 is 14 amino acids long. CDR1 and CDR2 (germline): SGHKS, YYEKEE (reference sequence). Trimming shortened V by 3 bases and J by 8 bases, and 17 bases separated the two germline ends. In nucleotides, the CDR3 is TGTGCCAGCAGCTCGCCGACAGGCCTCAGGGGCTACACCTTC. Residues: CASSSPTGLRGYTF.

This clonotype was counted many times. The chain links TRBV7-2 to TRBJ2-5; 8 positions match TRBD2. CDR3 length equals 15 residues. The ends lost 3 bases at V and 5 bases at J; junction bases unmatched: 8. The germline gives CDR1 SGHTA, CDR2 FQGNSA. The CDR3 sequence is CASSFNAGGGETQYF. DNA for the CDR3: TGTGCCAGCAGCTTTAATGCGGGAGGAGGGGAGACCCAGTACTTC.

This clonotype was recorded at least ten times. The V and J genes are TRBV7-8 and TRBJ2-7; D gene unclear. In germline, CDR1 is SGHVS, CDR2 FQNEAQ. Trimming took 0 bases from V and 9 from J, leaving 9 bases between them. The CDR3 covers 12 residues. CDR3 amino acids: CASSLALGGQYF. CDR3 DNA sequence: TGTGCCAGCAGCTTAGCGCTAGGTGGGCAGTACTTC.

This clonotype was recorded many times. The chain carries TRBV20-1 and TRBJ2-6; D call uncertain. The V gene lost 3 bases and the J gene lost 2 bases, with 8 bases spanning the gap. CDR1 is DFQATT, CDR2 SNEGSKA, per germline (reference sequence). This CDR3 comprises 14 residues. CDR3 DNA sequence: TGCAGTGCTAGGGACGTCCCTGGGGCCAACGTCCTGACTTTC. Translating it yields CSARDVPGANVLTF.

There are many counts of this clonotype. The chain carries TRBV4-3 and TRBJ2-3; 11 positions agree with TRBD2. CDR1 and CDR2 (germline): LGHNA, YSLEER. V lost 0 bases, J lost 6 bases, and 8 bases stayed unmatched. CDR3 length: 17 amino acids. The CDR3 protein is CASSQDFSGRATDTQYF. The CDR3 DNA follows: TGCGCCAGCAGCCAAGATTTTAGCGGGAGGGCCACGGATACGCAGTATTTT.

This clonotype was found many times. The chain joins TRBV6-1 to TRBJ2-7; D perhaps matches TRBD1 (5 bases). The germline gives CDR1 MNHNS, CDR2 SASEGT. Trimming cost V 6 bases and J 0 bases, with 15 bases left between them. This CDR3 has 15 residues. The CDR3 region is CASRDTGVRSYEQYF. Here the CDR3 DNA reads TGTGCCAGCAGGGATACAGGAGTCCGCTCCTACGAGCAGTACTTC.

This clonotype was detected ten times or more. The genes are TRBV7-9 and TRBJ2-3; the match to TRBD1 covers 9 bases. CDR3 length equals 15 residues. Germline CDR1 reads SEHNR; CDR2 reads FQNEAQ (reference sequence). Losses at the gene ends were 6 bases for V and 4 bases for J; bases not matched to a gene: 8. The CDR3, as DNA: TGTGCCAGCAGGAAAAGGACAGGGGTGGCAGATACGCAGTATTTT. This codes for CASRKRTGVADTQYF.

This clonotype was recorded many times. The genes are TRBV12-3 or TRBV12-4 and TRBJ1-6; D is ambiguous. This CDR3 has 14 residues. The germline V and J ends were trimmed by 0 bases and 9 bases, with 9 bases remaining between them. The CDR3 DNA follows: TGTGCCAGCAGTTTAGCGCAAAGAGGTTCACCCCTCCACTTT. Its translation is CASSLAQRGSPLHF.

This clonotype was seen ten or more times. Here the CDR3 DNA reads TGTGCCAGCAGTGCGAGACGGCCCCGCGCTGAAGCTTTCTTT. It yields the protein CASSARRPRAEAFF. The chain recombines TRBV25-1 with TRBJ1-1; no clear D gene. This CDR3 comprises 14 residues. Trimming removed 4 bases at V and 6 bases at J, with 15 bases between. Germline CDR1 reads MGHDK; CDR2 reads SYGVNS.

This clonotype occurred many times. J is TRBJ1-1 and V is TRBV7-8, with a weak D call TRBD1 (5 bases). V lost 7 bases to trimming and J lost 1 base, with 10 bases between them. Germline CDR1 and CDR2: SGHVS and FQNEAQ. This CDR3 is 13 amino acids long. The CDR3 loop reads CASTLRENTEAFF. Written as DNA, the CDR3 is TGTGCCAGCACCCTCAGGGAGAACACTGAAGCTTTCTTT.

This clonotype was detected a few times. The rearrangement joins TRBV23-1 to TRBJ2-5, with a possible D match to TRBD2 (5 bases). TRBV23-1 is marked as an open reading frame, function uncertain. Deletions cut 4 bases from V and 5 bases from J, with 17 bases between. This CDR3 comprises 15 residues. The CDR3 is CASSPPKGAVETQYF. CDR3 nucleotide sequence: TGCGCCAGCAGTCCCCCCAAGGGAGCGGTGGAGACCCAGTACTTC.

This clonotype was seen repeatedly, ten times or more. This chain connects TRBV7-8 to TRBJ2-5; D unresolved. Germline CDR1 SGHVS, CDR2 FQNEAQ. The CDR3 has 13 amino acids. V was clipped by 3 bases and J by 2 bases, with 7 bases between them. CDR3 DNA: TGTGCCAGCAGCTTGTACAGTCAAGAGACCCAGTACTTC. This codes for CASSLYSQETQYF.

In its sample, this clonotype was seen a few times. The chain couples TRBV2 to TRBJ2-1; either TRBD1 or TRBD2 may supply D (6 bases each). This CDR3 contains 14 residues. Germline V CDR1 and CDR2: SNHLY, FYNNEI. Trimming pared 0 bases from V and 8 bases from J, leaving 11 bases between. The CDR3 region has the DNA TGTGCCAGCAGTGAAGCGCTTCGGGGGCATGAGCAGTTCTTC. This encodes CASSEALRGHEQFF.

Many counts were recorded for this clonotype. This chain links TRBV24-1 with TRBJ1-4, with D unclear. Trimming shortened V by 4 bases and J by 10 bases, and 9 bases separated the two germline ends. The germline V gene has CDR1 KGHDR and CDR2 SFDVKD. The CDR3 consists of 12 residues. CDR3 sequence (DNA): TGTGCCACCAGTGAAGGTGGAGGAAAACTGTTTTTT. Its translation: CATSEGGGKLFF.

For this clonotype: A much larger clone is a single base away; this may be a read error. The chain employs TRBV20-1 and TRBJ2-7; tentatively, D is TRBD2 (6 bases). Germline loops: CDR1 DFQATT, CDR2 SNEGSKA (reference sequence). The CDR3 length is 10 residues. The CDR3 DNA is TGCTGTGGGGGGTCCTACGAGCAGTACTTC. It encodes CCGGSYEQYF.

This clonotype was seen repeatedly, ten times or more. The chain uses TRBV7-2 and TRBJ2-7; D gene ambiguous. The CDR3 contains 14 residues. Germline values: CDR1 SGHTA, CDR2 FQGNSA. V shed 3 bases and J shed 2 bases, with 11 bases lying between them. DNA for the CDR3: TGTGCCAGCAGCTTGGGTTCGGCCGCCTACGAGCAGTACTTC. This translates into CASSLGSAAYEQYF.